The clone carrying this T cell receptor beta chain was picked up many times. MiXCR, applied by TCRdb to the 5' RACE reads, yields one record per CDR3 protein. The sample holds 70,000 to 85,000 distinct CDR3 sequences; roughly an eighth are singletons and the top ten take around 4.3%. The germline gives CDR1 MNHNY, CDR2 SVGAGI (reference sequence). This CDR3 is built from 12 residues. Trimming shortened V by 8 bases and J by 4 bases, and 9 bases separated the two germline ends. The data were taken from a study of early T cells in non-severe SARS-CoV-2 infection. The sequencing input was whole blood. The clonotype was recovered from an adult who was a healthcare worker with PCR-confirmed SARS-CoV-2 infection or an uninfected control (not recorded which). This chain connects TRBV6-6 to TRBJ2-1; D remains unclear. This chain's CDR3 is CASPSSYNEQFF. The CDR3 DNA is TGTGCCAGCCCCTCTTCGTACAATGAGCAGTTCTTC.